The 27 T cell receptor beta chains presented below share a single source sample, sequenced in a study of shared clonotypes between healthy human individuals. Generated by immunoSEQ multiplex PCR, the TCRdb table keeps only in-frame clones and is missing some. The sample consists of 490,000 or so clones, less than 80% of them appearing once. Specimen: PBMCs. Receptor source: a woman in her thirties or forties in good health. Some clones in this sample may be carry-over from other donors' samples.

This clone was counted at least ten times. The chain combines TRBV30 with TRBJ1-5, with 7 bases aligning to TRBD1. This CDR3 is 16 amino acids long. V lost 3 bases, J lost 2 bases, and 10 bases stayed unmatched. Germline CDR1 and CDR2: GTSNPN and SVGIG (reference sequence). The CDR3 protein is CAWRVQGNIGNQPQHF. The DNA of the CDR3 is TGTGCCTGGAGGGTACAGGGGAACATAGGCAATCAGCCCCAGCATTTT.

The V call is TRBV5-1, the J call TRBJ2-5, with TRBD1 matching 8 bases. In germline, CDR1 is SGHRS, CDR2 YFSETQ. Trimming took 0 bases from V and 2 from J; bases not matched to a gene: 9. This CDR3 has 17 residues. The CDR3 protein is CASSLAPRDRGQETQYF. For the CDR3, the DNA is TGCGCCAGCAGCTTGGCGCCGCGCGACAGGGGTCAAGAGACCCAGTACTTC. Looking up the rest from reference TRBV5-1 and TRBJ2-5 gives the full variable domain: KAGVTQTPRYLIKTRGQQVTLSCSPISGHRSVSWYQQTPGQGLQFLFEYFSETQRNKGNFPGRFSGRQFSNSRSEMNVSTLELGDSALYLCASSLAPRDRGQETQYFGPGTRLLVL.

In this sample, this clone turned up a few times. At the DNA level, this CDR3 is encoded by other sequences in the same sample as well. The CDR3 region has the DNA TGTGCCAGCTCACCGGACCGCCAGAACACTGAAGCTTTCTTT. This sequence encodes CASSPDRQNTEAFF. The rearrangement uses TRBV18 and TRBJ1-1; D not resolved. Germline CDR1 and CDR2: KGHSH and LQKENI. The CDR3 totals 14 residues. Deletions cut 3 bases from V and 1 base from J, with 9 bases between.

This clone turned up a few times. The chain employs TRBV10-3 and TRBJ2-3; D unresolved. CDR1 ENHRY and CDR2 SYGVKD come from the germline V gene. The CDR3 has 13 residues. V was pared by 7 bases and J by 4 bases, with 12 bases between. Here the CDR3 reads CAINSMVADTQYF. The CDR3 nucleotides read TGTGCCATCAACTCGATGGTCGCAGATACGCAGTATTTT.

The gene calls are TRBV19 and TRBJ2-7; 8 bases align to TRBD1. Germline V gene sequence: CDR1 LNHDA, CDR2 SQIVND (reference sequence). This CDR3 spans 16 amino acids. With 3 bases clipped from V and 3 bases from J, the junction kept 10 bases outside the gene matches. In nucleotides, the CDR3 is TGTGCCAGTAGTATCCCCGGACAGGGTGGAGGCTACGAGCAGTACTTC. As protein: CASSIPGQGGGYEQYF.

The V call is TRBV19, the J call TRBJ2-3; possible D gene TRBD2, 5 bases. CDR1 is LNHDA, CDR2 SQIVND, per germline (reference sequence). V lost 4 bases, J lost 4 bases, and 12 bases lay in between. This CDR3 has 14 amino acids. For the CDR3, the DNA is TGTGCCAGTAGTAGTCTCGAGGGCGCAGATACGCAGTATTTT. Translation gives CASSSLEGADTQYF. The variable domain in full, completed from reference TRBV19 and TRBJ2-3, reads DGGITQSPKYLFRKEGQNVTLSCEQNLNHDAMYWYRQDPGQGLRLIYYSQIVNDFQKGDIAEGYSVSREKKESFPLTVTSAQKNPTAFYLCASSSLEGADTQYFGPGTRLTVL.

This chain joins TRBV18 and TRBJ1-1, with 7 bases lining up with TRBD1. Germline V lookup: CDR1 KGHSH, CDR2 LQKENI. The CDR3 sequence is 16 residues long. Trimming at V came to 3 bases and at J to 5 bases, leaving 12 bases not matched to a gene. The CDR3 DNA sequence: TGTGCCAGCTCACCTAAACAGGGGACGGAGGAGACTGAAGCTTTCTTT. Translating it yields CASSPKQGTEETEAFF.

The J gene is TRBJ2-7, the V gene TRBV5-6; TRBD2 aligns across 13 bases. Trimming at V came to 0 bases and at J to 5 bases, leaving 8 bases not matched to a gene. The CDR3 contains 17 residues. Per germline, CDR1 SGHDT and CDR2 YYEEEE. The CDR3 nucleotides read TGTGCCAGCAGCTTGGGGACTAGCGGGGGAACCGTCCACGAGCAGTACTTC. Its translation is CASSLGTSGGTVHEQYF.

The CDR3 loop is CSVTDRVETQYF. The CDR3 DNA is TGCAGCGTTACCGACAGGGTTGAGACCCAGTACTTC. The V and J genes are TRBV29-1 and TRBJ2-5; TRBD1 matches at 7 bases. V lost 5 bases, J lost 5 bases, and 5 bases stayed unmatched. The CDR3 length is 12 residues. The germline V gene encodes CDR1 SQVTM and CDR2 ANQGSEA.

This chain links TRBV15 with TRBJ2-5, with a tentative D call TRBD1 (5 bases). CDR1 and CDR2 from the germline V gene are LNHNV and YYDKDF (reference sequence). The CDR3 is made up of 14 amino acids. V was clipped by 0 bases and J by 3 bases, with 8 bases between them. The CDR3 is CATSRDLTEETQYF. In DNA form, the CDR3 reads TGTGCCACCAGCAGAGATTTGACAGAAGAGACCCAGTACTTC.

This clone was observed a single time. The genes are TRBV5-1 and TRBJ2-1, with 10 bases identical to TRBD2. CDR3 size: 12 residues. Germline V gene lookup returns CDR1 SGHRS and CDR2 YFSETQ. J lost 10 bases, V lost 8 bases, and 6 bases had no gene match. This chain's CDR3 is CARCPAGGEQFF. The CDR3 region has the DNA TGCGCCAGGTGCCCAGCGGGGGGGGAGCAGTTCTTC. Full variable domain (remainder filled in from reference TRBV5-1 and TRBJ2-1): KAGVTQTPRYLIKTRGQQVTLSCSPISGHRSVSWYQQTPGQGLQFLFEYFSETQRNKGNFPGRFSGRQFSNSRSEMNVSTLELGDSALYLCARCPAGGEQFFGPGTRLTVL.

V usage is TRBV10-3 and J usage is TRBJ1-1; D may be TRBD1 (5 bases). CDR3 size: 16 residues. Trimming cost V 7 bases and J 6 bases, with 24 bases left between them. Per germline, CDR1 ENHRY and CDR2 SYGVKD. The CDR3 loop reads CAINPGVRGSGAEAFF. Written as DNA, the CDR3 is TGTGCCATCAACCCCGGTGTTCGGGGGTCTGGTGCTGAAGCTTTCTTT.

V and J are TRBV4-2 and TRBJ2-3, with a possible D match to TRBD2 (6 bases). The CDR3 sequence is 12 residues long. The germline V gene has CDR1 LGHNA and CDR2 YNFKEQ. V was trimmed by 3 bases and J by 10 bases, leaving 11 bases between them. CDR3 nucleotide sequence: TGTGCCAGCAGCCAGCGGGACTCAGCGCAGTATTTT. This translates into CASSQRDSAQYF.

This clone was observed a few times. J is TRBJ1-3 and V is TRBV6-6; 7 nucleotides match TRBD1. With V trimmed by 8 bases and J by 7 bases, 11 bases remained unmatched. The CDR3 consists of 14 residues. The germline gives CDR1 MNHNY, CDR2 SVGAGI (reference sequence). DNA of the CDR3: TGTGCCAGCGGGAATAGGGGGCGAGGGAACACCATATATTTT. This sequence encodes CASGNRGRGNTIYF.

This chain links TRBV29-1 with TRBJ2-1; D possibly uses TRBD1 or TRBD2 (5 bases each). CDR1 and CDR2 from the germline V gene are SQVTM and ANQGSEA. This CDR3 comprises 14 residues. V was pared by 2 bases and J by 3 bases, with 11 bases between. DNA for the CDR3: TGCAGCGTTGAAAGGGACCGAAGCTACAATGAGCAGTTCTTC. This gives the protein CSVERDRSYNEQFF.

The rearrangement joins TRBV7-2 to TRBJ2-1; D not resolved. This CDR3 region has 12 residues. Trimming stripped 7 bases from V and 8 bases from J, with 12 bases between. Germline values: CDR1 SGHTA, CDR2 FQGNSA. CDR3 amino acids: CASTPRAHEQFF. The CDR3 bases are TGTGCCAGCACCCCTAGGGCCCATGAGCAGTTCTTC.

This sequence joins TRBV11-2 and TRBJ2-7; possibly TRBD2 for D (5 bases). Per germline, CDR1 SGHAT and CDR2 FQNNGV. V lost 3 bases to trimming and J lost 6 bases, with 12 bases between them. This CDR3 spans 13 amino acids. The CDR3 DNA sequence: TGTGCCAGCAGCTTCGGGATAAGAGTCGAGCAGTACTTC. Protein sequence: CASSFGIRVEQYF.

In this sample, this clone turned up a few times. CDR3 DNA: TGTGCCAGCAGTGAAGCAGGACAGGGATTCACTGAAGCTTTCTTT. This sequence encodes CASSEAGQGFTEAFF. The chain couples TRBV6-1 to TRBJ1-1; 8 bases map to TRBD1. V was clipped by 0 bases and J by 4 bases; unmatched bases: 4. Germline CDR1 reads MNHNS; CDR2 reads SASEGT. The CDR3 is made up of 15 amino acids.

The chain joins TRBV10-3 to TRBJ2-7; a possible D gene is TRBD2 (6 bases). The CDR3 is 14 residues long. Germline V gives CDR1 ENHRY, CDR2 SYGVKD. V lost 5 bases and J lost 3, with 14 bases in between. CDR3 loop: CAISTSGRNYEQYF. The CDR3 nucleotides are TGTGCCATCAGTACAAGCGGGCGGAACTACGAGCAGTACTTC.

The chain links TRBV28 to TRBJ2-1, with 8 bases aligning to TRBD1. V shed 5 bases and J 11 bases; nucleotides not matched to a gene: 11. The CDR3 totals 14 residues. Germline CDR1 MDHEN, CDR2 SYDVKM. CDR3 sequence (DNA): TGTGCCAGCAGTACCTGGACAGGGAACGGGAAGCAGTTCTTC. As protein: CASSTWTGNGKQFF.

The genes are TRBV28 and TRBJ2-3, with a tentative D call TRBD2 (5 bases). CDR1 is MDHEN and CDR2 is SYDVKM in the germline V gene. The CDR3 sequence is 16 residues long. The ends were cut back, 2 bases at V and 2 bases at J, with 14 bases in the middle. The CDR3 reads CASSLGWLDYTDTQYF. The CDR3 DNA follows: TGTGCCAGCAGTTTAGGGTGGCTCGACTACACAGATACGCAGTATTTT.

The chain recombines TRBV19 with TRBJ1-4; tentatively, D is TRBD1 (5 bases). This CDR3 has 13 amino acids. Germline assignment: CDR1 LNHDA and CDR2 SQIVND (reference sequence). Trimming pared 3 bases from V and 3 bases from J, leaving 5 bases between. The CDR3 spells CASSMGANEKLFF. CDR3 nucleotides: TGTGCCAGTAGTATGGGGGCTAATGAAAAACTGTTTTTT.

The rearrangement joins TRBV28 to TRBJ2-5; D is unclear. The end of the DNA is better explained by TRBJ2-7, so the J call may be wrong. From germline, CDR1 is MDHEN and CDR2 SYDVKM. The CDR3 runs 12 residues. CDR3 bases: TGTGCCAGCAGTTTCCAGAACTACGAGCAGTACTTC. Translating gives CASSFQNYEQYF.

V usage is TRBV28 and J usage is TRBJ2-3; 7 bases are a match to TRBD2. This CDR3 has 17 amino acids. The V and J ends lost 5 bases and 6 bases, in that order; junction bases with no gene match: 17. From germline, CDR1 is MDHEN and CDR2 SYDVKM. The CDR3 DNA reads TGTGCCAGCAGTCCGCAAAAGCGGGATTGGCGGGAGGATACGCAGTATTTT. Translating gives CASSPQKRDWREDTQYF.

This chain joins TRBV4-1 and TRBJ2-3; no clear D. Germline V gene lookup returns CDR1 MGHRA and CDR2 YSYEKL. The CDR3 extends over 14 amino acids. The V and J ends lost 1 base and 4 bases respectively, with 9 bases between them. The CDR3 sequence is CASSQVGGADTQYF. The CDR3 region has the DNA TGCGCCAGCAGCCAAGTGGGTGGGGCAGATACGCAGTATTTT.

This chain links TRBV27 with TRBJ2-2; D could derive from TRBD1 or TRBD2 (7 bases each). Germline lookup yields CDR1 MNHEY and CDR2 SMNVEV (reference sequence). V lost 7 bases, J lost 6 bases, and 21 bases lay in between. This CDR3 has 16 amino acids. CDR3 in amino acids: CASTTGAPSGAGELFF. CDR3 nucleotides: TGTGCCAGCACAACAGGGGCCCCCAGCGGGGCCGGGGAGCTGTTTTTT.

This rearrangement joins TRBV28 to TRBJ2-3; the D gene is possibly TRBD1 (5 bases). This CDR3 comprises 15 residues. Germline V gene lookup returns CDR1 MDHEN and CDR2 SYDVKM. Trimming stripped 6 bases from V and 0 bases from J, with 13 bases between. This CDR3 reads CASRELTASTDTQYF. CDR3 coding DNA: TGTGCCAGCAGAGAACTGACAGCTAGCACAGATACGCAGTATTTT.